This T cell receptor beta chain was identified in a study of OX40 agonist ivuxolimab in advanced cancers. Here immunoSEQ multiplex PCR was the method, and the copy in TCRdb shows in-frame clones only, minus some. The sample carries about 60,000 clones, approximately 86% recorded once. This specimen consisted of CD4+ or CD8+ T cells sorted from blood, obtained in a trial of the OX40 agonist ivuxolimab. The sequence derives from an adult with an advanced solid tumor such as melanoma, head and neck, liver or kidney cancer.

CDR3 bases: TGTGCCAGCAGCTCCGGACTAGATTCCTACGAGCAGTACTTC. Amino acid sequence: CASSSGLDSYEQYF. The V and J genes are TRBV7-9 and TRBJ2-7; 7 bases match TRBD2. Per germline, CDR1 SEHNR and CDR2 FQNEAQ (reference sequence). V was clipped by 4 bases and J by 1 base; unmatched bases: 4. The CDR3 loop spans 14 amino acids. Full variable domain (outside the CDR3, taken from reference TRBV7-9 and TRBJ2-7): DTGVSQNPRHKITKRGQNVTFRCDPISEHNRLYWYRQTLGQGPEFLTYFQNEAQLEKSRLLSDRFSAERPKGSFSTLEIQRTEQGDSAMYLCASSSGLDSYEQYFGPGTRLTVT.